Shown below are 28 T cell receptor beta chains from a single sample sequenced in a study of blood T cell repertoires in COVID-19. TCRdb's copy holds only in-frame clones and misses some; the assay was immunoSEQ multiplex PCR. The sample comprises a few hundred thousand clones, about 88% of which are singletons, and approximately 4.3% rests with the top ten. The specimen sequenced was peripheral blood. The receptors come from a man aged 60-69 years who had recovered from COVID-19.

The J gene is TRBJ1-3, the V gene TRBV30; D remains unclear. Trimming left V 0 bases short and J 5 bases short, with 11 bases between. CDR1 is GTSNPN and CDR2 is SVGIG in the germline V gene (reference sequence). This CDR3 has 14 residues. In nucleotides, the CDR3 is TGTGCCTGGAGTGTCGGGGAGAATCGAAACACCATATATTTT. Translation gives CAWSVGENRNTIYF.

The CDR3 is CASSSREYEQYF. For the CDR3, the DNA is TGTGCCAGTAGTAGCCGGGAATACGAGCAGTACTTC. V usage is TRBV19 and J usage is TRBJ2-7, with D possibly TRBD2 on 5 matching bases. Trimming left V 4 bases short and J 4 bases short, with 8 bases between. Germline CDR1 reads LNHDA; CDR2 reads SQIVND (reference sequence). This CDR3 contains 12 residues.

J is TRBJ1-1 and V is TRBV18; D is perhaps TRBD1 (5 bases). This CDR3 has 13 residues. The V end lost 5 bases, the J end lost 1 base, and 8 bases lay between the germline ends. Germline assignment: CDR1 KGHSH and CDR2 LQKENI. DNA of the CDR3: TGTGCCAGCTCAGCAGGACAGAACACTGAAGCTTTCTTT. It specifies CASSAGQNTEAFF.

The genes are TRBV19 and TRBJ1-5; 9 nucleotides agree with TRBD1. V dropped 0 bases and J dropped 2; count of bases not matched to a gene: 14. Germline CDR1 LNHDA, CDR2 SQIVND (reference sequence). The CDR3 length is 20 residues. DNA for the CDR3: TGTGCCAGTAGTATAGATTCCGGGACAGGGTACGAGAGGGGCAATCAGCCCCAGCATTTT. Translation: CASSIDSGTGYERGNQPQHF.

This clone was picked up one time. This chain uses TRBV7-8 with TRBJ1-1; D possibly corresponds to TRBD1 (6 bases). There are 17 residues in the CDR3. Trimming took 5 bases from V and 4 from J, leaving 23 bases between them. In germline, CDR1 is SGHVS, CDR2 FQNEAQ. The CDR3, as DNA: TGTGCCAGCAGCGCCCGTCGGGACATTAGGTTGGGCACTGAAGCTTTCTTT. Its translation is CASSARRDIRLGTEAFF.

The chain couples TRBV24-1 to TRBJ2-5, with 7 bases aligning to TRBD1. Losses at the gene ends were 9 bases for V and 5 bases for J; bases not matched to a gene: 23. From germline, CDR1 is KGHDR and CDR2 SFDVKD. The CDR3 extends over 18 amino acids. CDR3 sequence (DNA): TGTGCCACCTCTCCCGGGGACCGTGGTACAGCACAGGGGGAGACCCAGTACTTC. Residues: CATSPGDRGTAQGETQYF.

This clone has more than one count but fewer than ten. This chain links TRBV10-1 with TRBJ2-7; D not certain. V gave up 5 bases and J gave up 6 bases, with 8 bases separating them. CDR3 size: 11 residues. The germline V gene encodes CDR1 WNHNN and CDR2 SYGVQD (reference sequence). Here the CDR3 DNA reads TGCGCCAGCAGTACAGTGTCCGAGCAGTACTTC. Protein product: CASSTVSEQYF.

The gene calls are TRBV4-1 and TRBJ2-1; D is possibly TRBD1 (6 bases). From germline, CDR1 is MGHRA and CDR2 YSYEKL. V lost 1 base, J lost 4 bases, and 20 bases lay in between. The CDR3 runs 18 residues. The CDR3 sequence is CASSQGIGGQYSYNEQFF. The DNA of the CDR3 is TGCGCCAGCAGCCAAGGTATTGGGGGCCAGTACTCATACAATGAGCAGTTCTTC.

The rearrangement uses TRBV5-1 and TRBJ2-7, with a possible D match to TRBD1 (5 bases). Trimming stripped 0 bases from V and 1 base from J, with 8 bases between. This CDR3 region has 14 residues. Germline values: CDR1 SGHRS, CDR2 YFSETQ. CDR3 DNA: TGCGCCAGCAGCTTGGGACAGCTTTCCTACGAGCAGTACTTC. Amino acid sequence: CASSLGQLSYEQYF.

CDR3 in DNA: TGTGCCAGCATTCCGCAGGGTGGTGGCTACACCTTC. Residues: CASIPQGGGYTF. The chain carries TRBV6-5 and TRBJ1-2; possibly TRBD1 for D (5 bases). The CDR3 has 12 residues. The V and J ends lost 7 bases and 7 bases respectively, with 13 bases between them. Germline CDR1 MNHEY, CDR2 SVGAGI.

The chain couples TRBV13 to TRBJ2-7; 9 bases map to TRBD2. Germline lookup yields CDR1 PRHDT and CDR2 FYEKMQ (reference sequence). This CDR3 region has 16 residues. V lost 0 bases and J lost 1; bases outside the gene matches: 4. In DNA form, the CDR3 reads TGTGCCAGCAGCTTAGGTCCGGGACTAGCTTCCTACGAGCAGTACTTC. It is translated as CASSLGPGLASYEQYF.

In this sample, this clone turned up once. The gene calls are TRBV24-1 and TRBJ2-1; D might be TRBD2 (7 bases). The length of the CDR3 is 15 residues. Trimming took 3 bases from V and 6 from J, leaving 14 bases between them. Per germline, CDR1 KGHDR and CDR2 SFDVKD. The CDR3 sequence is CATSDRGALGNEQFF. The CDR3 region has the DNA TGTGCCACCAGTGATCGGGGGGCGTTAGGCAATGAGCAGTTCTTC.

This clone has just a few counts. The chain combines TRBV2 with TRBJ1-5; D not certain. Germline CDR1 and CDR2: SNHLY and FYNNEI. Between the trimmed V and J ends, which lost 4 bases and 0 bases, there was a span of 7 bases. The CDR3 totals 14 residues. In DNA form, the CDR3 reads TGTGCCAGCAGTGGAGGAGTTAGCAATCAGCCCCAGCATTTT. It is translated as CASSGGVSNQPQHF.

CDR3: CASSSYLDRGLLNYGYTF. The CDR3 region has the DNA TGTGCCAGCAGTTCTTACTTGGACAGGGGGCTCTTGAACTATGGCTACACCTTC. The chain is built from TRBV27 and TRBJ1-2; TRBD1 matches at 11 bases. Trimming at V came to 4 bases and at J to 2 bases, leaving 12 bases not matched to a gene. CDR3 length equals 18 residues. Germline lookup yields CDR1 MNHEY and CDR2 SMNVEV (reference sequence).

The chain couples TRBV19 to TRBJ1-1, with D perhaps matching TRBD1 (6 bases). The CDR3 is made up of 14 amino acids. V lost 4 bases to trimming and J lost 11 bases, with 20 bases between them. Germline V gene lookup returns CDR1 LNHDA and CDR2 SQIVND (reference sequence). The CDR3, as DNA: TGTGCCAGTAGTACATTCCAGACAGGCTATGTGGCTTTCTTT. Its translation is CASSTFQTGYVAFF. The whole variable domain, filled in from reference TRBV19 and TRBJ1-1, reads DGGITQSPKYLFRKEGQNVTLSCEQNLNHDAMYWYRQDPGQGLRLIYYSQIVNDFQKGDIAEGYSVSREKKESFPLTVTSAQKNPTAFYLCASSTFQTGYVAFFGQGTRLTVV.

The chain combines TRBV5-1 with TRBJ2-3; D gene ambiguous. This CDR3 contains 15 residues. The germline V gene encodes CDR1 SGHRS and CDR2 YFSETQ. The ends were cut back, 0 bases at V and 0 bases at J, with 8 bases in the middle. CDR3 protein: CASSLAPASTDTQYF. In nucleotides, the CDR3 is TGCGCCAGCAGCTTGGCCCCAGCGAGCACAGATACGCAGTATTTT. The variable domain in full, with the rest retrieved from reference TRBV5-1 and TRBJ2-3, is KAGVTQTPRYLIKTRGQQVTLSCSPISGHRSVSWYQQTPGQGLQFLFEYFSETQRNKGNFPGRFSGRQFSNSRSEMNVSTLELGDSALYLCASSLAPASTDTQYFGPGTRLTVL.

The V gene is TRBV20-1, the J gene TRBJ1-4, with TRBD1 matching 8 bases. There are 16 residues in the CDR3. V dropped 3 bases and J dropped 2; count of bases not matched to a gene: 8. Per germline, CDR1 DFQATT and CDR2 SNEGSKA (reference sequence). CDR3 coding DNA: TGCAGTGCTAGTTCTGGACAGGGATGGACTAATGAAAAACTGTTTTTT. The encoded protein is CSASSGQGWTNEKLFF.

In this sample, this clone turned up once. This chain links TRBV24-1 with TRBJ1-3, with D perhaps TRBD1 (5 bases). CDR3 length: 14 amino acids. The V gene's germline CDR1 is KGHDR and CDR2 SFDVKD. V gave up 7 bases and J gave up 2 bases, with 11 bases separating them. CDR3 sequence: CATSPGGAGNTIYF. The CDR3 DNA sequence: TGTGCCACCAGCCCCGGAGGGGCTGGAAACACCATATATTTT.

The rearrangement joins TRBV7-9 to TRBJ1-1; unclear D gene. V was pared by 8 bases and J by 0 bases, with 7 bases between. The CDR3 sequence is 12 residues long. The germline V gene encodes CDR1 SEHNR and CDR2 FQNEAQ (reference sequence). The CDR3 DNA reads TGTGCCAGCCTGGAGATGAACACTGAAGCTTTCTTT. It translates to CASLEMNTEAFF.

This clone was seen once. The chain combines TRBV5-5 with TRBJ1-1; D possibly corresponds to TRBD1 (5 bases). V was pared by 4 bases and J by 4 bases, with 8 bases between. Germline V lookup: CDR1 SGHKS, CDR2 YYEKEE (reference sequence). The CDR3 has 12 amino acids. The CDR3 nucleotides read TGTGCCAGCAGCCGGGACTTCACTGAAGCTTTCTTT. The encoded protein is CASSRDFTEAFF.

This rearrangement joins TRBV5-4 to TRBJ2-1; D unresolved. Germline lookup yields CDR1 SGHNT and CDR2 YYREEE (reference sequence). CDR3 length: 13 residues. V was pared by 0 bases and J by 8 bases, with 9 bases between. CDR3 in DNA: TGTGCCAGCAGCTTGGAAACTACTTATGAGCAGTTCTTC. This gives the protein CASSLETTYEQFF.

The chain uses TRBV2 and TRBJ1-5; TRBD1 might be the D (6 bases). The V end was cut by 1 base, the J end by 0 bases, with 10 bases between. Germline V gene data show CDR1 as SNHLY and CDR2 as FYNNEI. This CDR3 comprises 16 residues. In DNA form, the CDR3 reads TGTGCCAGCAGTGAAGGGCAGGGGTTTAGCAATCAGCCCCAGCATTTT. It translates to CASSEGQGFSNQPQHF.

The chain joins TRBV9 to TRBJ2-1; 9 nucleotides align to TRBD1. The V gene end was trimmed by 0 bases and the J gene end by 7 bases; junction bases not matched to a gene: 5. CDR3 length equals 15 residues. Per germline, CDR1 SGDLS and CDR2 YYNGEE. The CDR3 nucleotides are TGTGCCAGCAGCGTAGAACAGGGGGCAAGAAATGAGCAGTTCTTC. It translates to CASSVEQGARNEQFF.

The V gene is TRBV2, the J gene TRBJ1-2, with TRBD1 matching 8 bases. CDR1 SNHLY and CDR2 FYNNEI come from the germline V gene. J gave up 6 bases and V 6 bases, and 9 bases lay outside the gene matches. The CDR3 sequence is 14 residues long. This CDR3 reads CASRLRGLGDGYTF. Here the CDR3 DNA reads TGTGCCAGCAGGCTCAGGGGGCTGGGCGATGGCTACACCTTC.

V usage is TRBV6-2 or TRBV6-3 and J usage is TRBJ1-3, with 10 positions matching TRBD1. The V gene's germline CDR1 is MNHEY and CDR2 SVGEGT. Germline trimming cut 4 bases from V and 2 bases from J; bases unmatched to any gene: 8. The CDR3 totals 17 residues. CDR3 amino acids: CASSWTFDRGPGNTIYF. The CDR3 bases are TGTGCCAGCAGTTGGACTTTCGACAGGGGGCCTGGAAACACCATATATTTT.

Only one count was recorded for this clone. V usage is TRBV6-5 and J usage is TRBJ2-3, with TRBD1 matching over 9 bases. V lost 6 bases to trimming and J lost 0 bases; unmatched junction nucleotides: 4. This CDR3 region has 15 residues. Germline CDR1 MNHEY, CDR2 SVGAGI. The CDR3 coding sequence is TGTGCCAGCAGCCCACAGGGGGCAAGCACAGATACGCAGTATTTT. As protein: CASSPQGASTDTQYF.

V usage is TRBV6-2 or TRBV6-3 and J usage is TRBJ1-2, with 7 bases lining up with TRBD1. Germline V gene lookup returns CDR1 MNHEY and CDR2 SVGEGT. The CDR3 extends over 15 amino acids. V lost 6 bases and J lost 7; bases outside the gene matches: 14. CDR3 residues: CASSSTGLGRSGYTF. Here the CDR3 DNA reads TGTGCCAGCAGCTCGACAGGGTTAGGACGCAGTGGCTACACCTTC.

The J gene is TRBJ1-1, the V gene TRBV19; the D gene is possibly TRBD1 (5 bases). There are 15 residues in the CDR3. The V end was cut by 2 bases, the J end by 0 bases, with 10 bases between. Germline V gene lookup returns CDR1 LNHDA and CDR2 SQIVND (reference sequence). The CDR3 region has the DNA TGTGCCAGTAGTATACTGACAGTCATGAACACTGAAGCTTTCTTT. Translating it yields CASSILTVMNTEAFF.